This T cell receptor (beta chain) is from a study of CD8+ T cells in alopecia areata. On the study more broadly: Twice a day, 5 to 10 mg of oral tofacitinib was administered to treated patients.

Extracted RNA was reverse transcribed, and the resulting cDNA served as sequencing template. Method: immunoSEQ multiplex PCR; TCRdb's copy keeps in-frame clones and lacks some. Counted here are around 140,000 clones, roughly 53% occurring once; the ten biggest clones make up around 6%. Points on this clone: What it recognizes is unknown.

CDR3 length equals 16 residues. Unmatched junction bases numbered 17, after V lost 6 bases and J lost 6 bases. The germline V gene has CDR1 MDHEN and CDR2 SYDVKM. Findings of the study overall: The study found higher clonality in lesional than normal scalp, especially in alopecia totalis/universalis.

Peripheral blood and lesional scalp punch biopsies were taken from alopecia areata patients. Researchers picked out CD4+ and CD8+ T cells from PBMCs by sorting. The chain couples TRBV28 to TRBJ2-7; 7 bases map to TRBD1. This TCR came from a human donor with alopecia areata. Material: CD4+ T cells sorted from blood, obtained at week 0. CDR3 loop: CASSAIGQDGFLEQYF. The CDR3 DNA sequence: TGTGCCAGCAGCGCCATCGGACAGGACGGCTTCCTCGAGCAGTACTTC. Based on the CDR3 plus reference TRBV28 and TRBJ2-7, the full variable domain is DVKVTQSSRYLVKRTGEKVFLECVQDMDHENMFWYRQDPGLGLRLIYFSYDVKMKEKGDIPEGYSVSREKKERFSLILESASTNQTSMYLCASSAIGQDGFLEQYFGPGTRLTVT.